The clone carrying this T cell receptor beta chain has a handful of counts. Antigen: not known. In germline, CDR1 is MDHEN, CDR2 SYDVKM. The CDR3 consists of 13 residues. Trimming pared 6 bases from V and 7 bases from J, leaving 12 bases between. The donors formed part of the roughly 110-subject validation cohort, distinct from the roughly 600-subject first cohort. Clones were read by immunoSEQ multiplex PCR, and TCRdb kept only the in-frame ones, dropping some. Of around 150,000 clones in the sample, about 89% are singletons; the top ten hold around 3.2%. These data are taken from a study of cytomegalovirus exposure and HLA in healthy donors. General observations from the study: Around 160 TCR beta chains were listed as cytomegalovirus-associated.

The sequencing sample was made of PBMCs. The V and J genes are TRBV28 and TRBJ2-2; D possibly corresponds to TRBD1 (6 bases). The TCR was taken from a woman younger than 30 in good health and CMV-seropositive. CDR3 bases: TGTGCCAGCAGACGTACGGACAGCGGGGAGCTGTTTTTT. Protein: CASRRTDSGELFF.